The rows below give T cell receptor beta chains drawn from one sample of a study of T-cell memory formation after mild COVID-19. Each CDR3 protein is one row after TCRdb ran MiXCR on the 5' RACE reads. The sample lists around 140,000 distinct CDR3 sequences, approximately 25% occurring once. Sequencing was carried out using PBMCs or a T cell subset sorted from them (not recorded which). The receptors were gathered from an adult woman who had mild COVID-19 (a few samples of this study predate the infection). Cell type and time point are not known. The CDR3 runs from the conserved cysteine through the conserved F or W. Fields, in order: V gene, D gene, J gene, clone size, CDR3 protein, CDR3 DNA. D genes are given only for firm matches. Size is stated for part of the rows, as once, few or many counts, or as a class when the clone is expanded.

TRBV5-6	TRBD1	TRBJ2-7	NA	CASSIGQEQYF	TGTGCCAGCAGCATTGGACAGGAACAGTACTTC
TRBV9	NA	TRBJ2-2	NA	CASSVGSATNTGELFF	TGTGCCAGCAGCGTAGGGTCAGCTACCAACACCGGGGAGCTGTTTTTT
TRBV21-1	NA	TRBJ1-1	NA	CVSNLWGQRNTEAFF	TGTGTCAGCAACCTTTGGGGACAAAGGAACACTGAAGCTTTCTTT
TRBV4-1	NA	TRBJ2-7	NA	CASSLSLGQFYYEQYF	TGCGCCAGCAGCCTCTCATTAGGACAATTTTACTACGAGCAGTACTTC
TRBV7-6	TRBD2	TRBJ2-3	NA	CASSSIAGGLTDTQYF	TGTGCCAGCAGCTCCATAGCGGGGGGACTCACAGATACGCAGTATTTT
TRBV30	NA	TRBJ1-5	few	CAWSVGEGQPQHF	TGTGCCTGGAGTGTTGGGGAGGGTCAGCCCCAGCATTTT
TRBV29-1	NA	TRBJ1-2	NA	CSVAATSERYYGYTF	TGCAGCGTTGCGGCCACCAGCGAGAGATACTATGGCTACACCTTC
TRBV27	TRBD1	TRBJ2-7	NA	CASSPHPGGKGEQYF	TGTGCCAGCAGTCCCCACCCAGGGGGCAAGGGCGAGCAGTACTTC
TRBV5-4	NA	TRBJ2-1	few	CASSLERQGYNEQFF	TGTGCCAGCAGCTTGGAGCGGCAGGGGTACAATGAGCAGTTCTTC
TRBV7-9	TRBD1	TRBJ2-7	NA	CASSLGWTGSSYEQYF	TGTGCCAGCAGCTTAGGATGGACAGGGAGCTCCTACGAGCAGTACTTC
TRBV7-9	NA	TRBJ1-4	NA	CASSPGPLDGEKLFF	TGTGCCAGCAGCCCTGGGCCCTTAGACGGTGAAAAACTGTTTTTT
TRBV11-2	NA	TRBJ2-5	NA	CASSPSSGLGETQYF	TGTGCCAGCAGCCCCTCTTCGGGCCTCGGAGAGACCCAGTACTTC
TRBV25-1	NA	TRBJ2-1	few	CASRYNEQFF	TGTGCCAGCAGGTACAATGAGCAGTTCTTC
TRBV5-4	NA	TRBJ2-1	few	CASSLALSRNEQFF	TGTGCCAGCAGCTTGGCCCTCAGTCGTAATGAGCAGTTCTTC
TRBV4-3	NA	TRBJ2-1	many	CASSQGLSGVYNEQFF	TGCGCCAGCAGCCAAGGGCTTAGTGGCGTATACAATGAGCAGTTCTTC
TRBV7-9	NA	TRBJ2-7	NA	CASSPVGSYEQYF	TGTGCCAGCAGCCCCGTGGGGTCTTACGAGCAGTACTTC
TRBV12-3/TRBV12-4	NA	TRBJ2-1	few	CASSPSSVNEQFF	TGTGCCAGCAGCCCGTCATCGGTCAATGAGCAGTTCTTC
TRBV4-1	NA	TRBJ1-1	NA	CASSPAGAYTEAFF	TGCGCCAGCAGCCCCGCGGGGGCCTACACTGAAGCTTTCTTT
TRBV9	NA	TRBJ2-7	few	CASSVSRGTYDEQYF	TGTGCCAGCAGCGTTAGTAGAGGAACCTACGACGAGCAGTACTTC
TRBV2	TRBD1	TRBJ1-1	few	CASSEPWDRNTEAFF	TGTGCCAGCAGTGAACCCTGGGACAGGAACACTGAAGCTTTCTTT
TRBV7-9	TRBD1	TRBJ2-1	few	CASSLAGQGIYNEQFF	TGTGCCAGCAGCTTAGCGGGACAGGGGATCTACAATGAGCAGTTCTTC
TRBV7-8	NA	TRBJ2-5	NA	CASSLAGGRETQYF	TGTGCCAGCAGCTTAGCCGGGGGCCGGGAGACCCAGTACTTC
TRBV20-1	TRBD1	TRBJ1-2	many	CSARDMGQSPYGYTF	TGCAGTGCTAGAGATATGGGACAGAGCCCGTATGGCTACACCTTC
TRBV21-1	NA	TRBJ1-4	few	CASISRDRGPSNEKLFF	TGTGCCAGCATCTCCCGGGACAGGGGGCCTTCTAATGAAAAACTGTTTTTT
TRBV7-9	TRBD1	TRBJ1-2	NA	CASSLGDRVSYGYTF	TGTGCCAGCAGCTTAGGCGACAGGGTATCCTATGGCTACACCTTC
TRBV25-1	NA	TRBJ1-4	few	CASSHLAKGTNEKLFF	TGTGCCAGCAGTCACCTAGCTAAGGGCACTAATGAAAAACTGTTTTTT
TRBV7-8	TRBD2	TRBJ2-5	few	CASSKTSGAETQYF	TGTGCCAGCAGCAAGACGAGCGGGGCAGAGACCCAGTACTTC
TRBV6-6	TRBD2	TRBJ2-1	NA	CASRNLAGGTYNEQFF	TGTGCCAGCAGGAATCTAGCGGGGGGGACCTACAATGAGCAGTTCTTC
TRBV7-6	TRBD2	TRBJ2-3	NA	CASSQISGRKDTQYF	TGTGCCAGCAGTCAAATTAGCGGGAGGAAAGATACGCAGTATTTT
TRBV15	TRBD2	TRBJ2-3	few	CATSREGREGTDTQYF	TGTGCCACCAGCAGAGAGGGGCGGGAGGGTACAGATACGCAGTATTTT
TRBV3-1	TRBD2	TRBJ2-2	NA	CASSQELAGKFGELFF	TGTGCCAGCAGCCAAGAACTAGCGGGGAAGTTCGGGGAGCTGTTTTTT
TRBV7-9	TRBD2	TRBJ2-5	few	CASSFSLAVQETQYF	TGTGCCAGCAGCTTCTCTCTAGCGGTCCAAGAGACCCAGTACTTC
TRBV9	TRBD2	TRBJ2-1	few	CASSAGPGGARDEQFF	TGTGCCAGCAGCGCCGGCCCGGGGGGGGCCCGTGATGAGCAGTTCTTC
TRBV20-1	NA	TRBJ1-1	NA	CSARDRDTAPVEAFF	TGCAGTGCTAGAGATCGCGACACAGCGCCAGTTGAAGCTTTCTTT
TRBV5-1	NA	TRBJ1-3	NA	CASSPKPTGPSGNTIYF	TGCGCCAGCAGCCCGAAGCCCACAGGCCCCTCTGGAAACACCATATATTTT